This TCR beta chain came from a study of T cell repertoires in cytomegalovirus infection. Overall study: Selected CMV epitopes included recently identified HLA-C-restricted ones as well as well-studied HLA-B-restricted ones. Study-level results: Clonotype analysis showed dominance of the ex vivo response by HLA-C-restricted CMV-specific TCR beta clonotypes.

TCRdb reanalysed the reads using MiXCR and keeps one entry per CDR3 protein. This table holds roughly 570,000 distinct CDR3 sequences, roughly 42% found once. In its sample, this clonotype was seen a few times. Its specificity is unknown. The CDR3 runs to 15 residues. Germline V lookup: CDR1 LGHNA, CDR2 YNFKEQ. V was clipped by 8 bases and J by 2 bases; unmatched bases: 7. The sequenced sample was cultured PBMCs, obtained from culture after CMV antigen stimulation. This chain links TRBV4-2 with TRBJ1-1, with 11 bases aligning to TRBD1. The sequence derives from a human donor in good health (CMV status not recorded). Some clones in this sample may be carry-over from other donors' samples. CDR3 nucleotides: TGTGCCAGCCGCGGACAGGGGGCTGGTAACACTGAAGCTTTCTTT. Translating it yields CASRGQGAGNTEAFF.